The clone carrying this TCR beta chain was counted many times. Its target is unknown. The data originate from a study of T-cell reconstitution after alpha-beta-depleted transplantation in children. Study findings and constraints: As was reported, about two months after transplant, alpha-beta T cells came from several hundred expanded graft clones. From newly produced T cells came most of the T-cell counts and diversity one year after transplant.

The CDR3 is 12 amino acids. V was pared by 4 bases and J by 9 bases, with 10 bases between. Preparing the TCRbeta library involved the use of unique molecular identifiers. TCRdb processed the PCR reads anew with MiXCR; each CDR3 protein has one entry. The table records hundreds of thousands of distinct CDR3 sequences, 13% of them present only once. This chain joins TRBV12-3 or TRBV12-4 and TRBJ1-5; D unresolved. The starting material was PBMCs, obtained before TCRalphabeta/CD19-depleted stem cell transplant. This clonotype was obtained from a girl aged 2-9 years with congenital amegakaryocytic thrombocytopenia, due to receive a stem cell transplant. The CDR3 spells CASSSGRGPQHF. DNA for the CDR3: TGTGCCAGCAGTTCTGGGCGAGGGCCCCAGCATTTT.